These T cell receptor beta chains were read from a single sample in a study of T cell responses to AZD1222 COVID-19 vaccine. Clones were read by immunoSEQ multiplex PCR, and TCRdb kept only the in-frame ones, dropping some. The table includes about 120,000 clones, around 90% detected once. This sample comprised peripheral blood, obtained 28 days after the second AZD1222 dose. The receptors here all came from an adult who received the AZD1222 COVID-19 vaccine. CDR3s include the opening cysteine and the closing phenylalanine or tryptophan. The order of the fields is V gene, J gene, clone size, D gene, CDR3 DNA, CDR3 protein. The D gene is left open where the match is weak. Clone size is shown for a subset of rows, as once, few, many or a class of expanded clone.

V gene: TRBV5-4; J gene: TRBJ2-1; clone size: once; D gene: .; CDR3 DNA: TGTGCCAGCAGCTTGGGGGGTAGGAATGAGCAGTTCTTC; CDR3 protein: CASSLGGRNEQFF
V gene: TRBV28; J gene: TRBJ1-5; clone size: .; D gene: TRBD1; CDR3 DNA: TGTGCCAGCAGTCCGGGACAGGGGGCGATTCAGCCCCAGCATTTT; CDR3 protein: CASSPGQGAIQPQHF
V gene: TRBV6-1; J gene: TRBJ1-2; clone size: .; D gene: .; CDR3 DNA: TGTGCCAGCAGTGACGGGGCAGGTCTCCCCTTTCCTTTTGGCTACACCTTC; CDR3 protein: CASSDGAGLPFPFGYTF
V gene: TRBV5-4; J gene: TRBJ2-1; clone size: .; D gene: TRBD2; CDR3 DNA: TGTGCCAGCAGCTTGGGACTAGCGGGGGTCAATGAGCAGTTCTTC; CDR3 protein: CASSLGLAGVNEQFF
V gene: TRBV28; J gene: TRBJ1-4; clone size: .; D gene: TRBD1; CDR3 DNA: TGTGCCAGCAGTTATGGACAGGGGGCTTCAAAACTGTTTTTT; CDR3 protein: CASSYGQGASKLFF
V gene: TRBV27; J gene: TRBJ2-2; clone size: .; D gene: .; CDR3 DNA: TGTGCCAGCAGTTTTAAACCCCCTATCACCGGGGAGCTGTTTTTT; CDR3 protein: CASSFKPPITGELFF
V gene: TRBV6-2/TRBV6-3; J gene: TRBJ2-2; clone size: .; D gene: .; CDR3 DNA: TGTGCCAGCAGTCCCCATGGGACCGGGGAGCTGTTTTTT; CDR3 protein: CASSPHGTGELFF
V gene: TRBV4-1; J gene: TRBJ1-3; clone size: .; D gene: .; CDR3 DNA: TGCGCCAGCAGCCTAAACACCAACTCTGGAAACACCATATATTTT; CDR3 protein: CASSLNTNSGNTIYF
V gene: TRBV5-1; J gene: TRBJ1-4; clone size: .; D gene: .; CDR3 DNA: TGCGCCAGCAGACACCTTGACAGTACAGATGAAAAACTGTTTTTT; CDR3 protein: CASRHLDSTDEKLFF
V gene: TRBV3-1/TRBV3-2; J gene: TRBJ1-2; clone size: .; D gene: .; CDR3 DNA: TGTGCCAGCAGCCAGTGGGATGGCTACACCTTC; CDR3 protein: CASSQWDGYTF
V gene: TRBV29-1; J gene: TRBJ2-7; clone size: .; D gene: .; CDR3 DNA: TGCAGCGTCGGTTCCGGGACATCCTTTGACGAGCAGTACTTC; CDR3 protein: CSVGSGTSFDEQYF
V gene: TRBV4-2; J gene: TRBJ1-2; clone size: medium-sized; D gene: TRBD1; CDR3 DNA: TGTGCCAGCAGTCGGACAGGGGGCGACTATGGCTACACCTTC; CDR3 protein: CASSRTGGDYGYTF
V gene: TRBV10-3; J gene: TRBJ1-1; clone size: .; D gene: .; CDR3 DNA: TGTGCCATCAGTGCCAGAGGGGGAACGAACACTGAAGCTTTCTTT; CDR3 protein: CAISARGGTNTEAFF
V gene: TRBV6-2/TRBV6-3; J gene: TRBJ1-1; clone size: once; D gene: TRBD1; CDR3 DNA: TGTGCCAGCAGCCCCCCGGGACAGTCAAACACTGAAGCTTTCTTT; CDR3 protein: CASSPPGQSNTEAFF
V gene: TRBV5-1; J gene: TRBJ1-1; clone size: .; D gene: .; CDR3 DNA: TGCGCCAGCAGCCGGGGGGCAGACACTGAAGCTTTCTTT; CDR3 protein: CASSRGADTEAFF
V gene: TRBV7-9; J gene: TRBJ2-3; clone size: .; D gene: TRBD2; CDR3 DNA: TGTGCCAGCAGCTTAGGAGGAGCGGGGGGCCCCACAGATACGCAGTATTTT; CDR3 protein: CASSLGGAGGPTDTQYF
V gene: TRBV15; J gene: TRBJ2-2; clone size: .; D gene: .; CDR3 DNA: TGTGCCACCAGCAGCCAACGGGCCACCGGGGAGCTGTTTTTT; CDR3 protein: CATSSQRATGELFF
V gene: TRBV2; J gene: TRBJ1-4; clone size: once; D gene: .; CDR3 DNA: TGTGCCAGCAGCGGAAGTGGGAGAAGTAATGAAAAACTGTTTTTT; CDR3 protein: CASSGSGRSNEKLFF
V gene: TRBV7-2; J gene: TRBJ1-1; clone size: .; D gene: .; CDR3 DNA: TGTGCCAGCAGAGGGCAATCGAACACTGAAGCTTTCTTT; CDR3 protein: CASRGQSNTEAFF
V gene: TRBV30; J gene: TRBJ1-2; clone size: .; D gene: .; CDR3 DNA: TGTGCCTGGAGTGTAGGTCTAACAGGGATCGTCTACACCTTC; CDR3 protein: CAWSVGLTGIVYTF
V gene: TRBV28; J gene: TRBJ2-7; clone size: few; D gene: TRBD1; CDR3 DNA: TGTGCCAGCAGTTCGACAGGGGGCGGCTACGAGCAGTACTTC; CDR3 protein: CASSSTGGGYEQYF
V gene: TRBV9; J gene: TRBJ1-4; clone size: .; D gene: .; CDR3 DNA: TGTGCCAGCAGCTCTACAGGGATCGATGAAAAACTGTTTTTT; CDR3 protein: CASSSTGIDEKLFF
V gene: TRBV4-2; J gene: TRBJ2-7; clone size: .; D gene: .; CDR3 DNA: TGTGCCAGCAGCCAAGAACAGGGTCAGGCAGTCGAGCAGTACTTC; CDR3 protein: CASSQEQGQAVEQYF
V gene: TRBV7-6; J gene: TRBJ1-1; clone size: .; D gene: .; CDR3 DNA: TGTGCCAGCAGCTTAGGAGGACACGCGGCTGAAGCTTTCTTT; CDR3 protein: CASSLGGHAAEAFF